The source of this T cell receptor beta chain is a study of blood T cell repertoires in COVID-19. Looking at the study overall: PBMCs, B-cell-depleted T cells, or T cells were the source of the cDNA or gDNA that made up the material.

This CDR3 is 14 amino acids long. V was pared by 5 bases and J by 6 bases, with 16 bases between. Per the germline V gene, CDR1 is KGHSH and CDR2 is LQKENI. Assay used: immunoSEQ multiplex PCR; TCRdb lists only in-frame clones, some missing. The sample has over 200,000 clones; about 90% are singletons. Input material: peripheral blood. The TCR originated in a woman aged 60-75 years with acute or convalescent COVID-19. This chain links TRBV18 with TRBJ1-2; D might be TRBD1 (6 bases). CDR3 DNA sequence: TGTGCCAGCTCAACGTCCGGGGCAGGGGATGGCTACACCTTC. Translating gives CASSTSGAGDGYTF.